This T cell receptor beta chain was documented in a study of CD8+ T cells in alopecia areata. Peripheral blood and lesional scalp punch biopsies were taken from alopecia areata patients. Sorting from PBMCs produced CD4+ and CD8+ T cells. CDR3 size: 12 residues. Germline-derived CDR1 and CDR2 are GTSNPN and SVGIG (reference sequence). Isolated RNA was reverse transcribed into cDNA used as the sequencing template. Data came from immunoSEQ multiplex PCR; TCRdb stores just in-frame clones and leaves some out. The sample yields around 120,000 clones, roughly 50% seen once. The specimen was NKG2D-low CD8+ T cells sorted from blood. The TCR was taken from a human donor with alopecia areata. The gene calls are TRBV30 and TRBJ2-7; TRBD1 aligns across 7 bases. CDR3 sequence reads: CAARDSSYEQYF. CDR3 bases: TGTGCGGCCCGGGACAGCTCCTACGAGCAGTACTTC.